This T cell receptor beta chain was found in a study of cytomegalovirus exposure and HLA in healthy donors. Overall study: Researchers found that roughly 81% of some 400 genotyped donors fell within the Caucasian-associated ancestry cluster.

The PCR contained 60 Vbeta and 13 Jbeta primers. Per the original methods: As a later analysis found, there were 70 million to 100 million unique TCR beta chains, of which roughly 11 million were shared. The assay was immunoSEQ multiplex PCR, and TCRdb's table has in-frame clones only and misses some. V and J calls and clone size come straight from that table; D and trimming were deduced from the DNA. The profile shows 150,000 or so clones, 80% to 85% of them singletons. CDR3 length: 14 amino acids. V was clipped by 0 bases and J by 4 bases; unmatched bases: 3. Germline assignment: CDR1 GTSNPN and CDR2 SVGIG (reference sequence). The study sampled nominally healthy donors, though unrecorded immune exposures were likely.

The TCR originated in a man aged 25-45 years in good health and CMV-seronegative. The sample taken for sequencing was PBMCs. The rearrangement links TRBV30 to TRBJ1-3, with 7 bases identical to TRBD1. The CDR3 region is CAWSVGDRGNTIYF. CDR3 nucleotides: TGTGCCTGGAGTGTTGGGGACAGAGGAAACACCATATATTTT.